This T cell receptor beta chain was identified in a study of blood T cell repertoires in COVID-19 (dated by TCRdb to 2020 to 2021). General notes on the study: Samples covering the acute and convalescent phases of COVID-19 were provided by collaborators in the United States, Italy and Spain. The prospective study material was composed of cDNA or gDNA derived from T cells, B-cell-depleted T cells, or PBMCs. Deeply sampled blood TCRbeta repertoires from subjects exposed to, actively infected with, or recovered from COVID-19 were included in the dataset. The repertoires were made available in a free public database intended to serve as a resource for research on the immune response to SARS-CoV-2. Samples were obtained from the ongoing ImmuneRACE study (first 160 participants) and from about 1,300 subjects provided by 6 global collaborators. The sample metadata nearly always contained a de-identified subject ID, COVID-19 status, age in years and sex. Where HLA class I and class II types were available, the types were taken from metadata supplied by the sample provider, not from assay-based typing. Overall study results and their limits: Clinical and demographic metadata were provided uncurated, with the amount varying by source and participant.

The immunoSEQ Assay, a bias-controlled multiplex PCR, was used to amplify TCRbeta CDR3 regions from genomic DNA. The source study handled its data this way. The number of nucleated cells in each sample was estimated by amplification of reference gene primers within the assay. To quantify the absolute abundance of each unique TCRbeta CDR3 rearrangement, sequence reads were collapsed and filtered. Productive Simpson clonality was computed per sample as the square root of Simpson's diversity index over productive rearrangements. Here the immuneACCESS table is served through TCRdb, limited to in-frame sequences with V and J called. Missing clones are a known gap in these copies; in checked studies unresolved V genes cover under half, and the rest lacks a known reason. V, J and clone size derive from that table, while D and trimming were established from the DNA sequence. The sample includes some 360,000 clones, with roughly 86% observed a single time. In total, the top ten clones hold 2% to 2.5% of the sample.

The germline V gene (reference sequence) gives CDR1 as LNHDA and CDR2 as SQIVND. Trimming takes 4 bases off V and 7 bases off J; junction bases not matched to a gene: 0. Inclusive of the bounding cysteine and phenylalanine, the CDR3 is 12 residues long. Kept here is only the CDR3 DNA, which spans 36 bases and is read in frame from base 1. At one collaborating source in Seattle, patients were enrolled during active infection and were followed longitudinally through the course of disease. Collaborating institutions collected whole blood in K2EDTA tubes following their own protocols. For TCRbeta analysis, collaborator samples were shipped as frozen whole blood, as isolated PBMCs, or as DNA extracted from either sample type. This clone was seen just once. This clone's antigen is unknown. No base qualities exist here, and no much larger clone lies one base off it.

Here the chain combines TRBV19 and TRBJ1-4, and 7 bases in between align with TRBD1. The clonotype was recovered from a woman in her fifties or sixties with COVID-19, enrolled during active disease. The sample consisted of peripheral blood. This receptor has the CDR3 CASSRTGEKLFF. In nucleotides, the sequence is TGTGCCAGTAGTAGGACAGGTGAAAAACTGTTTTTT.